The 19 T cell receptor beta chains presented below share a single source sample, sequenced in a study of blood T cell repertoires in COVID-19. Some clones are missing from TCRdb's copy, which holds only in-frame ones; the method was immunoSEQ multiplex PCR. The data contain tens of thousands of clones, roughly 76% of them singletons. The sample taken for sequencing was peripheral blood. These receptor sequences come from a woman at least 80 years old with acute or convalescent COVID-19.

The chain is built from TRBV4-1 and TRBJ2-1, with D possibly TRBD2 on 5 matching bases. Per germline, CDR1 MGHRA and CDR2 YSYEKL. V dropped 3 bases and J dropped 4 bases, with 19 bases sitting between them. This CDR3 contains 17 residues. The CDR3 sequence is CASSHSLQRKIYNEQFF. The CDR3 nucleotides are TGCGCCAGCAGCCACAGCCTCCAGCGGAAGATATACAATGAGCAGTTCTTC.

The chain uses TRBV3-1 (or the pseudogene TRBV3-2) and TRBJ1-1, with 7 bases fitting TRBD1. Germline CDR1 reads LGHDT; CDR2 reads YNNKEL (reference sequence). The CDR3 extends over 13 amino acids. J was trimmed by 10 bases and V by 1 base; bases with no gene match: 6. CDR3 nucleotides: TGTGCCAGCAGCCAAGGAGTGTGGACAGGAGCTTTCTTT. It specifies CASSQGVWTGAFF.

This chain links TRBV5-6 with TRBJ1-6, with 8 nucleotides matching TRBD1. The CDR3 is made up of 15 amino acids. V shed 1 base and J 9 bases; nucleotides not matched to a gene: 6. Germline-derived CDR1 and CDR2 are SGHDT and YYEEEE. CDR3 coding DNA: TGTGCCAGCAGCTTGCGACAGGGGTCTCGTTCACCCCTCCACTTT. The encoded protein is CASSLRQGSRSPLHF.

This sequence joins TRBV7-2 and TRBJ1-6, with TRBD1 identical over 8 bases. After removal of 4 bases from V and 7 bases from J, the junction contained 6 bases not matched to a gene. Germline loops: CDR1 SGHTA, CDR2 FQGNSA. The CDR3 runs to 15 residues. CDR3 nucleotide sequence: TGTGCCAGCAGCTCTACATACAGGGGGAATTCACCCCTCCACTTT. It translates to CASSSTYRGNSPLHF.

In its sample, this clone was seen once. V usage is TRBV13 and J usage is TRBJ1-1; tentatively, D is TRBD1 (6 bases). CDR1 is PRHDT and CDR2 is FYEKMQ in the germline V gene (reference sequence). V was clipped by 0 bases and J by 4 bases, with 21 bases between them. The CDR3 totals 18 residues. CDR3 sequence (DNA): TGTGCCAGCAGCTTAGGTGGGGGGGCCCTGGAGGTGGGCACTGAAGCTTTCTTT. It specifies CASSLGGGALEVGTEAFF.

The gene calls are TRBV18 and TRBJ1-1; D ambiguous. The germline gives CDR1 KGHSH, CDR2 LQKENI. V was clipped by 1 base and J by 1 base, with 10 bases between them. The CDR3 runs 15 residues. This chain's CDR3 is CASSPQSQANTEAFF. The CDR3 nucleotides read TGTGCCAGCTCACCACAATCCCAGGCGAACACTGAAGCTTTCTTT.

The V and J genes are TRBV7-8 and TRBJ1-1; the D is unclear. Germline loops: CDR1 SGHVS, CDR2 FQNEAQ. V was trimmed by 4 bases and J by 2 bases, leaving 8 bases between them. The CDR3 is 13 amino acids. CDR3 in amino acids: CASSSIRNTEAFF. CDR3 DNA sequence: TGTGCCAGCAGCTCGATTAGAAACACTGAAGCTTTCTTT.

The chain uses TRBV5-1 and TRBJ2-7, with 7 nucleotides matching TRBD2. With 0 bases clipped from V and 3 bases from J, the junction kept 3 bases outside the gene matches. Germline V lookup: CDR1 SGHRS, CDR2 YFSETQ. The CDR3 consists of 14 residues. The CDR3 DNA is TGCGCCAGCAGCTTGGCCGGGGGGAACTACGAGCAGTACTTC. This codes for CASSLAGGNYEQYF.

The chain links TRBV5-6 to TRBJ2-5; D is perhaps TRBD1 (5 bases). Per germline, CDR1 SGHDT and CDR2 YYEEEE. Trimming took off 3 bases at V and 0 bases at J, with 15 bases between the two ends. CDR3 length: 16 residues. The CDR3 DNA is TGTGCCAGCAGCTCTTATGGGGCAGGAAACCAAGAGACCCAGTACTTC. The encoded protein is CASSSYGAGNQETQYF.

This sequence joins TRBV5-8 and TRBJ1-5, with 12 bases lining up with TRBD1. Per germline, CDR1 SGHTS and CDR2 YDEGEE. The CDR3 totals 18 residues. Trimming at V came to 2 bases and at J to 7 bases, leaving 13 bases not matched to a gene. CDR3: CASSLFTGTGGAGQPQHF. The DNA of the CDR3 is TGTGCCAGCAGCTTATTCACCGGGACAGGGGGCGCTGGGCAGCCCCAGCATTTT.

V is TRBV6-5 and J is TRBJ2-3; tentatively, D is TRBD2 (7 bases). The ends were cut back, 4 bases at V and 4 bases at J, with 18 bases in the middle. Germline CDR1 is MNHEY and CDR2 is SVGAGI. The CDR3 contains 16 residues. The CDR3: CASSFLGGGPPDTQYF. In DNA form, the CDR3 reads TGTGCCAGCAGTTTCCTTGGGGGGGGGCCCCCAGATACGCAGTATTTT.

This clone has only one observation. The genes are TRBV7-2 and TRBJ2-3, with 9 bases fitting TRBD2. The CDR3 is made up of 17 amino acids. The germline CDR1 and CDR2 sequences are SGHTA and FQGNSA. The trim removed 4 bases at V and 4 bases at J, leaving 12 bases unmatched. CDR3 sequence: CASSSLAGVGNADTQYF. Here the CDR3 DNA reads TGTGCCAGCAGCTCCTTAGCGGGAGTGGGTAACGCAGATACGCAGTATTTT. The whole variable domain, remainder taken from reference TRBV7-2 and TRBJ2-3, is GAGVSQSPSNKVTEKGKDVELRCDPISGHTALYWYRQSLGQGLEFLIYFQGNSAPDKSGLPSDRFSAERTGGSVSTLTIQRTQQEDSAVYLCASSSLAGVGNADTQYFGPGTRLTVL.

The rearrangement links TRBV6-6 to TRBJ2-1; no firm D call. This CDR3 spans 13 amino acids. Germline-derived CDR1 and CDR2 are MNHNY and SVGAGI (reference sequence). Trimming stripped 0 bases from V and 10 bases from J, with 10 bases between. The CDR3 here is CASSYSSVAEQFF. In nucleotides, the CDR3 is TGTGCCAGCAGTTACTCCAGCGTTGCCGAGCAGTTCTTC.

V gene TRBV2 combines with J gene TRBJ1-5; 9 bases are shared with TRBD1. This CDR3 is built from 17 residues. The J segment lost 0 bases and the V segment lost 7 bases, leaving 10 bases of the junction unmatched. CDR1 is SNHLY and CDR2 is FYNNEI in the germline V gene. This chain's CDR3 is CASKPDRGGYSNQPQHF. CDR3 in DNA: TGTGCCAGCAAACCGGACAGGGGTGGGTATAGCAATCAGCCCCAGCATTTT.

The CDR3 DNA reads as TGTGCCAGCACATCCTGGGACAGGGCCTACAATGAGCAGTTCTTC. It is translated as CASTSWDRAYNEQFF. The chain carries TRBV7-9 and TRBJ2-1; TRBD1 matches at 9 bases. Germline CDR1 SEHNR, CDR2 FQNEAQ (reference sequence). J lost 2 bases, V lost 7 bases, and 6 bases had no gene match. This CDR3 is 15 amino acids long.

The V call is TRBV7-3, the J call TRBJ2-3; TRBD2 matches 9 bases. The CDR3 has 16 amino acids. Per the germline V gene, CDR1 is SGHTA and CDR2 is FQGTGA. The trim removed 5 bases at V and 4 bases at J, leaving 10 bases unmatched. CDR3 loop: CASSPEGAGGSDTQYF. The DNA of the CDR3 is TGTGCCAGCAGCCCGGAGGGAGCGGGGGGATCAGATACGCAGTATTTT. The full variable domain, its missing parts supplied by reference TRBV7-3 and TRBJ2-3, is GAGVSQTPSNKVTEKGKYVELRCDPISGHTALYWYRQSLGQGPEFLIYFQGTGAADDSGLPNDRFFAVRPEGSVSTLKIQRTERGDSAVYLCASSPEGAGGSDTQYFGPGTRLTVL.

J is TRBJ1-2 and V is TRBV2; TRBD1 matches 12 bases. This CDR3 is built from 15 residues. The V segment lost 6 bases and the J segment 0 bases; nucleotides outside the gene matches: 2. Germline CDR1 SNHLY, CDR2 FYNNEI. This chain's CDR3 is CASRGTGGPNYGYTF. The CDR3, as DNA: TGTGCCAGCAGGGGGACAGGGGGCCCTAACTATGGCTACACCTTC.

The V and J genes are TRBV5-1 and TRBJ2-7; 14 nucleotides align to TRBD2. Trimming removed 3 bases from V and 7 bases from J; junction bases left unmatched: 9. The V gene's germline CDR1 is SGHRS and CDR2 YFSETQ. This CDR3 has 16 amino acids. The CDR3: CASSSAPGLAGEEQYF. CDR3 DNA: TGCGCCAGCAGCTCGGCACCGGGACTAGCGGGGGAGGAGCAGTACTTC.

Only one count was recorded for this clone. The chain couples TRBV12-5 to TRBJ1-5, with D unclear. CDR3 length equals 18 residues. Germline-derived CDR1 and CDR2 are LGHNT and FRNRAP. V lost 2 bases and J lost 0, with 17 bases in between. This CDR3 is CASGLLSEGVYSNQPQHF. The CDR3 region has the DNA TGTGCTAGTGGTTTGCTCTCGGAGGGTGTCTATAGCAATCAGCCCCAGCATTTT.